This paragraph covers one TCR beta chain sequence. TCRdb's table, derived via immunoSEQ multiplex PCR, lists solely in-frame clones and lacks some. Here the sample spans under 85,000 clones, roughly 93% being singletons. V was pared by 3 bases and J by 0 bases, with 11 bases between. CDR3 length equals 15 residues. Germline CDR1 and CDR2: LNHDA and SQIVND (reference sequence). This record belongs to a study of control samples from healthy donors and cancer patients. The receptor's source is a woman aged 40-49 years with lung cancer. This sequence joins TRBV19 and TRBJ1-1; D is ambiguous. The sequenced sample consisted of PBMCs. CDR3 sequence (DNA): TGTGCCAGTAGTATCGGGGAGCTATTGAACACTGAAGCTTTCTTT. This sequence encodes CASSIGELLNTEAFF.